This TCR beta chain was identified in a study of shared clonotypes between healthy human individuals. CDR3 length: 13 residues. V lost 6 bases to trimming and J lost 3 bases, with 11 bases between them. Germline V lookup: CDR1 SNHLY, CDR2 FYNNEI. Using immunoSEQ multiplex PCR, the repertoire was profiled, and TCRdb retains in-frame clones only, with some absent. The table shows roughly 2.5 million clones, with more than 90% occurring only once. Specimen: naive CD4+ T cells sorted from blood. Sample subset: CD45RA+ positively selected. The chain recombines TRBV2 with TRBJ1-1; D is possibly TRBD1 (5 bases). The receptor's source is a man aged 18 to 35 in good health. Here the CDR3 DNA reads TGTGCCAGCAGACAGGAGAGGGACACTGAAGCTTTCTTT. This sequence encodes CASRQERDTEAFF.